This T cell receptor beta chain was documented in a study of metastatic and nonmetastatic thyroid tumors. Each patient came to thyroid surgery without any prior treatment (of any kind). This clone was picked up a small number of times. TCRdb re-called the PCR reads via MiXCR. The sample records more than 40,000 clones, 20% to 25% being singletons. This CDR3 has 14 amino acids. V lost 4 bases and J 1 base, leaving 7 bases between the germline ends. CDR1 is SGHAT, CDR2 FQNNGV, per germline. The clonotype originates from a female donor with papillary thyroid cancer or a benign thyroid nodule (not recorded which). Some clones in this sample may be carry-over from other donors' samples. The chain uses TRBV11-2 and TRBJ2-2, with a tentative D call TRBD2 (6 bases). The sample taken for sequencing was tumor tissue. For the CDR3, the DNA is TGTGCCAGCAGCTACGGGGGGAACACCGGGGAGCTGTTTTTT. As protein: CASSYGGNTGELFF. The full variable domain, rest sourced from reference TRBV11-2 and TRBJ2-2, is EAGVAQSPRYKIIEKRQSVAFWCNPISGHATLYWYQQILGQGPKLLIQFQNNGVVDDSQLPKDRFSAERLKGVDSTLKIQPAKLEDSAVYLCASSYGGNTGELFFGEGSRLTVL.